This TCR beta chain originates from a study of cytomegalovirus exposure and HLA in healthy donors (dated by TCRdb to the late 2010s). In terms of the full investigation: In an earlier analysis of some 550 of the donors, about 270 Gb of sequence data and 95 million to 130 million unique TCR beta sequences from about 190 million T cells were reported. An early release that covered 640 HLA-typed donors contained about 300 gigabases of sequencing data and approximately 85 million unique TCR sequences. Among the roughly 400 genotyped donors, 81% belonged to the genetic ancestry cluster associated with self-reported Caucasian donors. The aim of the study was to test whether cataloging public T cell receptors could identify signatures of past pathogen exposure. Using immunosequencing, the study profiled T cell repertoires from fewer than 850 subjects and related those repertoires to cytomegalovirus serostatus. Along with the approximately 700-subject first cohort, a separate validation cohort of roughly 110 different subjects was used. To predict cytomegalovirus infection status, the study brought together high-throughput TCR immunosequencing, statistical association of individual TCRs with disease status, and machine learning. In a later analysis, previously published TCR beta repertoires from 550 to 700 donors were re-analyzed and high-resolution HLA genotyping was added so that TCR occurrence patterns could be studied. In the later analysis, no new phenotypic data were used to find candidate immune exposures; instead, reliance was placed on TCR beta sequences and their occurrence across donors. In an earlier analysis of over 550 of the donors, high-throughput TCR beta sequencing was used to judge whether each TCR beta V gene segment behaved as functional or pseudogenic. Donor age, sex, ethnicity and CMV serostatus were compiled together with the repertoire data. A later genetic analysis used genome-wide SNP genotypes for about 65% of the roughly 700 donors, treating that subset as a discovery cohort. Every discovery cohort repertoire had been produced on one sequencing platform. HLA typing included class I and class II loci at four-digit resolution. Typing coverage differed by locus: A, B, C, DRB1 and DQB1 were typed in roughly 620-630 donors, DQA1 in 500 to 550, DPA1 in roughly 590, and DPB1 in 400 to 490. Four to six DR-DQ haplotypes were handled as single units for association and clustering, since linkage in the cohort was strong. Among about 360 genotyped donors of the cohort, an average of 235,054 unique TCR beta nucleotide sequences were sequenced per donor, roughly 20% of them non-productive. Summary of the overall study and its limitations: A later genetic analysis reported fewer N-insertions in productive TCRs among donors in an Asian-associated ancestry cluster than the roughly 700-donor mean. The classifier was reported to diagnose cytomegalovirus status with high specificity and sensitivity in both the original cohort and the validation cohort. Some IMGT-functional V segments, including TRBV6-2 and TRBV6-3, could not be distinguished by the 87-base-pair reads and were therefore excluded. A further reported finding was that TCR beta sequences accurately predicted the HLA-A and HLA-B alleles for most subjects in the first cohort. The authors suggested that the approach could potentially be extended to other disease states and immunological phenotypes. While some public TCRs were present in many individuals, most TCR sequences turned up only very rarely across donors. In this cohort, only TCR beta chains were sequenced, and detectable features were limited by the absence of alpha or paired-chain data. HLA typing was unavailable for some donors at each locus, so association tests used only the typed subset. Assigning TCR associations to individual alleles was difficult when HLA alleles, especially DR and DQ, strongly co-occurred. In the study, 150 to 200 TCR beta chains were listed as associated with cytomegalovirus. Linkage disequilibrium might explain the correlated functional status among segregating V segments, but an unknown experimental factor could not be ruled out. At a false discovery rate of 0.05, a later analysis linked about 16,000 TCR beta sequences to specific HLA alleles. A cluster of highly shared sequence variants was judged likely to be a technical artifact of the sequencing pipeline. A later analysis found that HLA-associated TCR beta chains were more clonally expanded and had lower generation probabilities than equally common non-associated chains. Three of the identified cytomegalovirus-associated TCR beta chains were confirmed in vitro to be specific for cytomegalovirus antigens. Presence/absence analyses assumed roughly uniform sequencing depth across donors, an assumption that may not hold. In a later analysis, several top co-occurrence clusters were reported to appear linked to parvovirus B19, influenza, CMV and Epstein-Barr virus. A later analysis found that most CMV-associated TCR beta chains appeared HLA-restricted, with HLA associations seemingly driven largely by CMV exposure. Broadly in line with IMGT annotations, most TCR beta V segments showed up in productive rearrangements about 87% or about 30% of the time in an earlier analysis of 450 to 600 of the donors. For the cohort, immune exposure information was limited to CMV serostatus. V-gene and J-gene trimming of TCR beta chains was associated with a missense DCLRE1C variant in a later genetic analysis, and the association was replicated in an independent cohort. According to a later analysis, TCR association rates differed among HLA loci, with DRB1 alleles showing the most associated TCRs and HLA-C alleles showing the fewest. Because counts were too low, 15 to 20 rarely observed V segments, including chromosome 9 orphons, were excluded from the earlier analysis of 500 to 700 of the donors.

V ends up 4 bases short and J 10 bases short, with an unmatched junction base count of 7. According to the germline V gene (reference sequence), CDR1 reads GTSNPN and CDR2 reads SVGIG. The CDR3 measures 12 amino acids from cysteine to phenylalanine. The CDR3 DNA has 36 bases and is translated from base 1. The cohort comprised hundreds of healthy bone marrow donors. Cohort members were all nominally healthy when sampled, although unrecorded immune exposures were likely present. The donor tested CMV seropositive, placing the donor among the approximately 290 seropositive members of the cohort. Each donor provided a peripheral blood sample, and peripheral blood mononuclear cells were used for TCR beta sequencing. The Qiagen DNeasy Blood Extraction Kit was used to extract genomic DNA from the blood cell samples. About this clone itself: It has no known antigen specificity. Base qualities are missing; no much larger clone stands one base away.

Library method: the immunoSEQ multiplex PCR assay. A mixture of 60 forward primers for TCR Vbeta segments and 13 reverse primers for TCR Jbeta segments was used in the multiplex PCR. A multiplex PCR assay on genomic DNA amplified the CDR3 region of rearranged TCR beta genes. On the Illumina HiSeq System, the amplified TCR beta libraries were sequenced as 87-base-pair reads. Processing in the source paper ran as follows. A later analysis tallied around 82 million unique TCR beta chains across the 650 to 750 repertoires, and some 10 million of those chains were shared by two or more donors. To remove PCR and sequencing errors, raw reads were error-corrected and collapsed into unique sequences using a nearest-neighbor algorithm that merged closely related sequences. To assign V, D and J gene segments, CDR3 sequences were aligned to IMGT reference sequences. Each retained sequence needed at least a six-nucleotide match to both a V gene segment and a J gene segment. A rearrangement was called productive if the CDR3 had no stop codons and remained in frame with V and J, and every other rearrangement was called non-productive. Following IMGT convention, CDR3 was defined as the stretch from the second conserved V-encoded cysteine up to the conserved J-encoded phenylalanine. In an earlier analysis of roughly 610 of the donors, sequences lacking an unambiguous match to a single V gene segment were excluded. In an earlier analysis of around 590 of the donors, a V segment was called functional when productive rearrangements were above 56.7%, and segregating when the standard deviation between donors exceeded 5%. To diagnose cytomegalovirus status from the catalog of TCR beta chain sequences, a statistical classification framework was built. In a later analysis, TCR nucleotide sequences were compared against IMGT/GENE-DB human TR gene sequences so that V and J genes could be assigned. A later analysis assigned CDR3 sequences and most-parsimonious VDJ recombination scenarios with the TCRdist pipeline. In a later analysis, each TCR beta chain was defined by its CDR3 amino acid sequence together with its V-gene family, and reads lacking a unique V-gene family were excluded. As a way to deal with suspected cross-contamination and a sequencing artifact, a later analysis dropped 500 to 700 nucleotide sequences that were highly shared and had low generation probability. In a later analysis, a clonal expansion index for each public chain was calculated from normalized within-repertoire ranks of inferred template counts. Generation probabilities in a later analysis came from a VDJ recombination model fitted to out-of-frame rearrangements, and those results were checked against IGoR. Hypergeometric tests were used in a later analysis to score TCR-TCR, TCR-HLA and TCR-CMV co-occurrence, with a repertoire-size bias correction applied to the TCR pairs. False discovery rates were estimated in a later analysis by permuting HLA or CMV assignments 20 times. In a later analysis, co-occurring TCRs were grouped using DBSCAN, with TCRdist sequence similarity added in when clustering inside HLA-allele-positive subsets. Repertoires with fewer than 30,000 or more than 120,000 public chains, plus five repertoires with anomalous nucleotide sharing, were excluded from co-occurrence clustering. Not all clones reach the TCRdb copy of this immuneACCESS table, which keeps in-frame sequences only. Checked studies attribute under half of the gap to unresolved V genes and leave the rest unexplained. V, J and clone size are those of that table, while D and trimming were read from the DNA. The sample has approximately 100,000 clones on record, 70% of them singletons. The ten largest clones represent around 9.9% of the sample.

The receptor's source is a man between 40 and 49 years old in good health and CMV-seropositive. The sample taken for sequencing was PBMCs. The chain employs TRBV30 and TRBJ1-1; 9 nucleotides in the junction match TRBD1. The CDR3 corresponds to CAWTRRTGAAFF. At the DNA level, the sequence is TGTGCCTGGACCCGGAGGACAGGGGCAGCTTTCTTT.